Presented here are 3 T cell receptor beta chains from one specimen sequenced in a study of patients and donors after allogeneic stem cell transplantation. MiXCR, applied by TCRdb to the RT-PCR reads, yields one record per CDR3 protein. The data hold about 960,000 distinct CDR3 sequences, with approximately 18% observed a single time. The sample was blood, either unsorted or a sorted T cell fraction (not recorded which). The receptors come from a human donor who was either an allogeneic HSCT recipient or a stem cell or donor lymphocyte infusion donor (not recorded which). It is not recorded whose cells these are; they may come from a transplant donor.

V usage is TRBV27 and J usage is TRBJ2-1; 7 bases are shared with TRBD1. V lost 5 bases and J lost 6; bases outside the gene matches: 10. Per germline, CDR1 MNHEY and CDR2 SMNVEV (reference sequence). This CDR3 contains 15 residues. In DNA, the CDR3 is TGTGCCAGCAGTCGGGGACAGATCCGATCCAATGAGCAGTTCTTC. It is translated as CASSRGQIRSNEQFF.

To note about this clonotype: Possible read error: a much larger clone is one base away. The chain employs TRBV6-1 and TRBJ2-1; 16 bases align to TRBD2. This CDR3 contains 17 residues. The trim removed 9 bases at V and 8 bases at J, leaving 13 bases unmatched. Germline assignment: CDR1 MNHNS and CDR2 SASEGT. CDR3 loop: CASTPGLAGGGAHEQFF. In DNA, the CDR3 is TGTGCCAGTACACCGGGACTAGCGGGAGGGGGGGCCCATGAGCAGTTCTTC.

This clonotype was recorded a few times. The chain couples TRBV6-1 to TRBJ1-2; D unclear. Germline V lookup: CDR1 MNHNS, CDR2 SASEGT. The CDR3 has 13 amino acids. Trimming pared 5 bases from V and 8 bases from J, leaving 15 bases between. The CDR3 DNA follows: TGTGCCAGCAGTCGAGCTCGGACGCGAGGCTACACCTTC. It specifies CASSRARTRGYTF.